This entry lists 3 T cell receptor beta chains sequenced from one sample in a study of CD8 T cells in Susac syndrome. Reverse transcription of roughly 0.5 to 1 ug RNA was performed with random hexamers. TCRdb redid the calling of the immunoSEQ multiplex PCR reads with MiXCR, one entry per CDR3 protein. The table lists under 95,000 distinct CDR3 sequences, roughly 94% of them singletons. Input material: CD4+ T cells from PBMCs. The receptors here all came from a human donor with Susac syndrome.

The rearrangement uses TRBV29-1 and TRBJ2-3; D is perhaps TRBD2 (6 bases). The germline CDR1 and CDR2 sequences are SQVTM and ANQGSEA. V was trimmed by 6 bases and J by 4 bases, leaving 14 bases between them. This CDR3 has 13 residues. This CDR3 is CSVSSTGADTQYF. As DNA, the CDR3 is TGCAGCGTGTCCTCGACGGGGGCAGATACGCAGTATTTT.

This rearrangement joins TRBV29-1 to TRBJ1-1; the match to TRBD1 covers 7 bases. Germline CDR1 SQVTM, CDR2 ANQGSEA. V shed 3 bases and J 5 bases; nucleotides not matched to a gene: 6. The CDR3 consists of 13 residues. CDR3 protein: CSVEATGNTEAFF. CDR3 bases: TGCAGCGTTGAGGCGACAGGGAATACTGAAGCTTTCTTT.

The rearrangement joins TRBV29-1 to TRBJ1-3; the D gene is possibly TRBD1 (5 bases). The CDR3 has 16 residues. The V gene lost 4 bases and the J gene lost 1 base, with 17 bases spanning the gap. Germline CDR1 reads SQVTM; CDR2 reads ANQGSEA. CDR3 nucleotides: TGCAGCGTTGGGGGAGGTCCGGACAAGTCTGGAAACACCATATATTTT. It is translated as CSVGGGPDKSGNTIYF.